This is a list of T cell receptor beta chains from one sample in a study of blood T cell repertoires in COVID-19. Profiling relied on immunoSEQ multiplex PCR, and the TCRdb table lists in-frame clones only, not all of them. Altogether roughly 280,000 clones are present, 85% to 90% being singletons, with the ten largest covering 11%. Input material: peripheral blood. Receptors originate from a woman under 40 with COVID-19, enrolled during active disease. Both conserved end residues are part of each CDR3. D genes are given only for firm matches. The listing skips clone size in some rows; elsewhere it reads once, few, many or a size class.

clone size | J gene | V gene | D gene | CDR3 protein | CDR3 DNA
- | TRBJ2-7 | TRBV24-1 | - | CATSREGREGEQYF | TGTGCCACCTCACGAGAGGGAAGGGAAGGCGAGCAGTACTTC
- | TRBJ1-1 | TRBV3-1/TRBV3-2 | - | CASSHSQGKAFF | TGTGCCAGCAGCCATTCACAGGGTAAAGCTTTCTTT
- | TRBJ1-3 | TRBV6-6 | - | CASSGGVSGNTIYF | TGTGCCAGCAGTGGAGGGGTCTCCGGAAACACCATATATTTT
- | TRBJ1-4 | TRBV10-3 | - | CAISEPTQGVGKLFF | TGTGCCATCAGTGAGCCGACACAGGGAGTAGGAAAACTGTTTTTT
- | TRBJ2-4 | TRBV9 | - | CASSAQTGMRGVWNIQYF | TGTGCCAGCAGCGCACAAACAGGGATGAGGGGAGTGTGGAACATTCAGTACTTC
few | TRBJ1-5 | TRBV7-2 | TRBD1 | CASSLLSTGRNQPQHF | TGTGCCAGCAGCCTATTATCGACAGGGCGCAATCAGCCCCAGCATTTT
once | TRBJ2-3 | TRBV11-2 | TRBD2 | CASSGGPYGGRAEDTQYF | TGTGCCAGCAGCGGCGGCCCTTATGGCGGGAGGGCCGAGGATACGCAGTATTTT
- | TRBJ1-2 | TRBV3-1/TRBV3-2 | TRBD1 | CASSHPDRNYGYTF | TGTGCCAGCAGCCACCCGGACAGGAACTATGGCTACACCTTC
- | TRBJ1-1 | TRBV27 | - | CASSLSGERLTNTEAFF | TGTGCCAGCAGTTTATCGGGAGAACGACTGACGAACACTGAAGCTTTCTTT
- | TRBJ2-1 | TRBV11-2 | TRBD2 | CASRPLAGGYNEQFF | TGTGCCAGCAGGCCCTTAGCGGGAGGCTACAATGAGCAGTTCTTC
- | TRBJ2-5 | TRBV4-1 | TRBD1 | CASSQETGRETQYF | TGCGCCAGCAGCCAAGAGACAGGGAGAGAGACCCAGTACTTC
once | TRBJ2-7 | TRBV19 | TRBD1 | CASKVTGGYEQYF | TGTGCCAGTAAAGTGACAGGGGGCTACGAGCAGTACTTC
- | TRBJ2-4 | TRBV2 | TRBD1 | CASSGGTGSIQYF | TGTGCCAGCAGTGGGGGGACAGGCTCGATTCAGTACTTC
- | TRBJ2-5 | TRBV29-1 | TRBD2 | CSVEDSGTSGRVGPLETQYF | TGCAGCGTTGAAGACTCCGGGACTAGCGGGAGAGTGGGGCCCTTGGAGACCCAGTACTTC
once | TRBJ2-1 | TRBV7-3 | - | CASSLNRLSEQFF | TGTGCCAGCAGCTTAAATCGCTTGAGTGAGCAGTTCTTC
- | TRBJ2-3 | TRBV24-1 | TRBD2 | CATSERGGSTDTQYF | TGTGCCACCAGTGAACGGGGGGGGAGCACAGATACGCAGTATTTT
- | TRBJ2-7 | TRBV6-5 | - | CASSYSDAEGEQYF | TGTGCCAGCAGTTACTCGGATGCGGAGGGGGAGCAGTACTTC
- | TRBJ2-5 | TRBV9 | TRBD2 | CASSVGSSGQETQYF | TGTGCCAGCAGCGTAGGGTCTAGCGGACAAGAGACCCAGTACTTC
once | TRBJ1-1 | TRBV19 | TRBD1 | CASTYTRGRGRLRTEAFF | TGTGCCAGTACCTACACCCGGGGCAGGGGGCGATTGCGCACTGAAGCTTTCTTT
- | TRBJ2-1 | TRBV6-5 | TRBD2 | CASSRAGGRHNEQFF | TGTGCCAGCAGTCGAGCGGGAGGGAGGCACAATGAGCAGTTCTTC
- | TRBJ2-7 | TRBV5-4 | - | CASNRGHEQYF | TGTGCCAGCAATAGGGGCCACGAGCAGTACTTC
once | TRBJ1-2 | TRBV5-6 | - | CASSSVYGYTF | TGTGCCAGCAGCTCTGTCTATGGCTACACCTTC
- | TRBJ1-5 | TRBV7-2 | - | CASSLSGGLWQPQHF | TGTGCCAGCAGCCTCTCCGGGGGGTTGTGGCAGCCCCAGCATTTT
- | TRBJ1-6 | TRBV30 | - | CAWSPGLNSPLHF | TGTGCCTGGAGCCCGGGGTTGAATTCACCCCTCCACTTT
- | TRBJ1-4 | TRBV15 | - | CATSRGQVATNEKLFF | TGTGCCACCAGCAGAGGGCAGGTTGCAACTAATGAAAAACTGTTTTTT
- | TRBJ1-5 | TRBV7-8 | - | CASSVTGNQPQHF | TGTGCCAGCAGCGTAACAGGGAATCAGCCCCAGCATTTT
- | TRBJ2-2 | TRBV7-2 | TRBD2 | CASSLLAGGPGELFF | TGTGCCAGCAGCCTCCTCGCGGGAGGGCCCGGGGAGCTGTTTTTT
- | TRBJ1-2 | TRBV30 | - | CAWTTLTTGGYTF | TGTGCCTGGACTACCCTGACAACAGGGGGCTACACCTTC
- | TRBJ1-5 | TRBV24-1 | TRBD1 | CATSSGTGGNQPQHF | TGTGCCACCAGCTCCGGGACAGGGGGAAACCAGCCCCAGCATTTT
- | TRBJ2-3 | TRBV7-3 | TRBD2 | CASSQGLAGDTQYF | TGTGCCAGCAGCCAGGGACTAGCCGGAGATACGCAGTATTTT
- | TRBJ1-5 | TRBV6-2/TRBV6-3 | - | CASSYSKRNQPQHF | TGTGCCAGCAGTTACTCTAAGAGAAATCAGCCCCAGCATTTT
- | TRBJ2-5 | TRBV2 | - | CASSLQETQYF | TGTGCCAGCAGTCTCCAAGAGACCCAGTACTTC
- | TRBJ2-1 | TRBV19 | TRBD2 | CASSRTSGSSYNEQFF | TGTGCCAGTAGTCGGACTAGCGGGAGCTCCTACAATGAGCAGTTCTTC
- | TRBJ2-7 | TRBV10-3 | TRBD1 | CAISRDREGEQYF | TGTGCCATCAGCCGGGACAGGGAGGGCGAGCAGTACTTC
- | TRBJ1-1 | TRBV10-1 | - | CASSVSRWSTEAFF | TGCGCCAGCAGTGTCTCGAGATGGAGCACTGAAGCTTTCTTT